This TCR beta chain was sequenced for a study of breast tumors, draining lymph nodes, adjacent tissues. Study-wide points: The data were judged consistent with most tumor T cells coming from lymph node and expanding in tumor. Compared with lymph nodes, tumors were less diverse; compared with nontumor tissue, more. The lymph node origin of tumor T cells was framed as consistent with a hypothesis, not demonstrated.

The lymph nodes were axillary draining lymph nodes from breast cancer patients. TCRdb fed the multiplex PCR reads into MiXCR, producing one record per CDR3 protein. The sample includes 100,000 to 150,000 distinct CDR3 sequences, around 24% of them seen just once. This clonotype was counted a few times. Its antigen remains unknown. The specimen sequenced was axillary lymph node tissue. This clonotype was sampled from a female donor with breast cancer. Some clones in this sample may be carry-over from other donors' samples.

The chain's CDR3 is CASSHGTAQETQYF. The CDR3 DNA sequence: TGTGCCAGCAGCCATGGGACAGCTCAAGAGACCCAGTACTTC. The V gene is TRBV28, the J gene TRBJ2-5; 7 bases align to TRBD1. The junction had 6 bases not matched to a gene; V was cut back by 6 bases and J by 2 bases. Germline V gene lookup returns CDR1 MDHEN and CDR2 SYDVKM. The CDR3 is 14 amino acids.